A selection of T cell receptor beta chains follows, all from one sample in a study of response to subunit inactivated influenza vaccine. TCRdb processed the RT-PCR reads anew with MiXCR; each CDR3 protein has one entry. Of a few hundred thousand distinct CDR3 sequences listed, 12% to 15% are singletons. The sequences come from PBMCs from blood, collected 11 to 12 days after vaccination. The receptors here all came from a man aged 50 to 59 who received an inactivated influenza vaccine. The CDR3 runs from the conserved cysteine through the conserved F or W. Each record gives: V gene, J gene, clone size, D gene, CDR3 DNA, CDR3 protein. D genes are given only for firm matches. Clone size is shown for a subset of rows, as once, few, many or a class of expanded clone.

TRBV20-1	TRBJ2-1	few	.	TGCAGTGCTAGACTGGGGGGCTCCTACAATGAGCAGTTCTTC	CSARLGGSYNEQFF
TRBV27	TRBJ1-2	few	.	TGTGCCAGCAGTTTATCAGGGAACCTATTTCATGGCTACACCTTC	CASSLSGNLFHGYTF
TRBV10-1	TRBJ2-3	few	TRBD2	TGCGCCAGCAGTGAGAGGGCTAGCGGGGACCACGCGCATTTT	CASSERASGDHAHF
TRBV20-1	TRBJ2-2	.	TRBD1	TGCAGTGCGGTTAAACAGGGGGCAGCCGGGGAGCTGTTTTTT	CSAVKQGAAGELFF
TRBV7-2	TRBJ1-3	.	.	TGTGCCAGCAGCTTAGGCGGAGGGACTGGAAACACCATATATTTT	CASSLGGGTGNTIYF
TRBV4-2	TRBJ2-5	few	TRBD2	TGTGCCACCTCCCCGACTAGCGGAGTCCAAGAGACCCAGTACTTC	CATSPTSGVQETQYF
TRBV20-1	TRBJ1-2	.	TRBD1	TGCAGTGCCAACCGACAGGGGGCCTGGTATGGCTACACCTTC	CSANRQGAWYGYTF
TRBV4-3	TRBJ2-2	.	.	TGCGCCAGCAGCCAGGGAGACAGCCTCACCGGGGAGCTGTTTTTT	CASSQGDSLTGELFF
TRBV12-3/TRBV12-4	TRBJ1-2	.	.	TGTGCCAGCAGTCCGCCATTGGGACGGAGCAACTATGGCTACACCTTC	CASSPPLGRSNYGYTF
TRBV20-1	TRBJ2-3	.	TRBD2	TGCAGGTTGACTAGCGGCAGCACAGATACGCAGTATTTT	CRLTSGSTDTQYF
TRBV4-2	TRBJ2-7	many	.	TGTGCCAGCAGCCAAGAGGAGGGTGTGCAGTACTTC	CASSQEEGVQYF
TRBV7-8	TRBJ2-7	.	.	TGTGCCAGCAGCTCTCTATTGGAGGATTACTACGAGCAGTACTTC	CASSSLLEDYYEQYF
TRBV29-1	TRBJ2-3	once	.	TGCAGCGTTGAAAGACCCAGCACAGATACGCAGTATTTT	CSVERPSTDTQYF
TRBV5-1	TRBJ2-3	.	.	TGCGCCAGCAGCATAGGAGGGACAGATACGCAGTATTTT	CASSIGGTDTQYF
TRBV6-1	TRBJ2-1	few	.	TGTGCCAGCAGTGAAGCAGGGGGTTACTACAATGAGCAGTTCTTC	CASSEAGGYYNEQFF
TRBV28	TRBJ2-3	.	.	TGTGCCAGCAGTGGGGCGGGCGGGACGACAGATACGCAGTATTTT	CASSGAGGTTDTQYF
TRBV20-1	TRBJ2-3	.	TRBD2	TGCAGTGCCTATTCGGTAGGGACTAGCGGGTACACAGATACGCAGTATTTT	CSAYSVGTSGYTDTQYF
TRBV4-2	TRBJ2-1	.	TRBD1	TGTGCCAGCAGCCAACCGGGACAGGGCAATGAGCAGTTCTTC	CASSQPGQGNEQFF
TRBV24-1	TRBJ2-1	.	TRBD1	TGTGCCACCAGTGATCCGACAGGGTCCGATGAGCAGTTCTTC	CATSDPTGSDEQFF
TRBV4-2	TRBJ2-3	many	.	TGTGCCAGCAGCCGGACTTCGGGGGCAGATACGCAGTATTTT	CASSRTSGADTQYF
TRBV6-2/TRBV6-3	TRBJ1-5	.	.	TGTGCCAGCAGTTACGGCGAACCCAATCAGCCCCAGCATTTT	CASSYGEPNQPQHF
TRBV7-9	TRBJ1-1	many	.	TGTGCCAGCAGCTTACAGGGACAGAACACTGAAGCTTTCTTT	CASSLQGQNTEAFF
TRBV5-1	TRBJ1-6	few	TRBD1	TGCGCCAGCAGCTTGGCATACCGGGACAGAGATAATTCACCCCTCCACTTT	CASSLAYRDRDNSPLHF
TRBV6-5	TRBJ1-3	few	.	TGTGCCAGCAGTTACCAAAACAGGGCCGGAAACACCATATATTTT	CASSYQNRAGNTIYF
TRBV29-1	TRBJ2-1	few	.	TGCAGCGTTTCTAAGGGTCAGAAGAATGAGCAGTTCTTC	CSVSKGQKNEQFF
TRBV24-1	TRBJ2-7	.	.	TGTGCCACCAGTCAGTCAGGGTTCTACGAGCAGTACTTC	CATSQSGFYEQYF
TRBV6-1	TRBJ1-1	.	.	TGTGCCGGCAGTGAAAGGACTCTCCGGGACACTGAAGCTTTCTTT	CAGSERTLRDTEAFF
TRBV20-1	TRBJ2-5	.	.	TGCAGTGCTAGAGACAGGGCACGGGCACAAGAGACCCAGTACTTC	CSARDRARAQETQYF
TRBV6-2/TRBV6-3	TRBJ1-5	.	.	TGTGCCAGCAGTTACGGCGGACAGAGCAATCAGCCCCAGCATTTT	CASSYGGQSNQPQHF
TRBV5-4	TRBJ2-5	.	TRBD2	TGTGCCAGCAGCTTGGAAGCGGGAGAAGAGACCCAGTACTTC	CASSLEAGEETQYF
TRBV5-5	TRBJ2-3	few	.	TGTGCCAGCAGCTTGTTGGGGGGCCTTTCAGATACGCAGTATTTT	CASSLLGGLSDTQYF
TRBV30	TRBJ1-2	few	TRBD1	TGTGCCTGGAGTCCCAGGGGGTATGGCTACACCTTC	CAWSPRGYGYTF
TRBV6-1	TRBJ2-5	.	TRBD1	TGTGCCAGCAGTGAACGCACAGGGGTCGCCCAAGAGACCCAGTACTTC	CASSERTGVAQETQYF
TRBV12-3/TRBV12-4	TRBJ2-7	few	.	TGTGCCAGCAGTTTATCGTCGGGAGTCGAGCAGTACTTC	CASSLSSGVEQYF
TRBV6-2/TRBV6-3	TRBJ2-1	few	.	TGTGCCAGCCGTGAGGATGGGCGCTCCGACGAGTTCTTC	CASREDGRSDEFF
TRBV24-1	TRBJ2-2	.	TRBD1	TGTGCCACCAGTGATCCGGGACAGGGGAACACCGGGGAGCTGTTTTTT	CATSDPGQGNTGELFF
TRBV18	TRBJ2-1	many	.	TGTGCCAGCTCACCTACTCGGAATGAGCAGTTCTTC	CASSPTRNEQFF
TRBV5-5	TRBJ2-5	few	.	TGTGCCAGCAGCTTGGGGGAAGGTCCACTCGGAGGGACCCAGTACTTC	CASSLGEGPLGGTQYF
TRBV9	TRBJ2-7	few	.	TGTGCCAGCAGCGGGAGCTTCAGCTCCTACGAGCAGTACTTC	CASSGSFSSYEQYF
TRBV7-3	TRBJ2-3	.	.	TGTGCCAGCAGCTTAACGGGAATAGACACAGATACGCAGTATTTT	CASSLTGIDTDTQYF
TRBV20-1	TRBJ2-3	few	TRBD1	TGCAGTGCTAGACGTACAGGGACAGGGTTCACAGATACGCAGTATTTT	CSARRTGTGFTDTQYF
TRBV27	TRBJ2-7	many	.	TGTGCCAGCAGTTACGGCGGGCGCTCCTACGAGCAGTACTTC	CASSYGGRSYEQYF
TRBV10-3	TRBJ1-1	few	.	TGTGCCATCAGTGAGGCTATGAACACTGAAGCTTTCTTT	CAISEAMNTEAFF
TRBV7-9	TRBJ2-2	.	.	TGTGCCAGCAGCTTATCAGAAGCCACCGGGGAGCTGTTTTTT	CASSLSEATGELFF
TRBV20-1	TRBJ2-6	.	.	TGCAGTGCTAGAGCCCTGGAGGGTTTTACTGGGGCCAACGTCCTGACTTTC	CSARALEGFTGANVLTF
TRBV6-2/TRBV6-3	TRBJ2-1	.	TRBD2	TGTGCCAGCAAGATAGGGGCTAGCGGGAATAATGAGCAGTTCTTC	CASKIGASGNNEQFF
TRBV18	TRBJ2-5	many	TRBD2	TGTGCCAGCTCGGCCCTAGCGGGGTCGCAAGAGACCCAGTACTTC	CASSALAGSQETQYF
TRBV5-4	TRBJ1-2	many	TRBD1	TGTGCCAGCAGGCAGGGGGAGGGTGGCTACACCTTC	CASRQGEGGYTF
TRBV20-1	TRBJ2-7	few	TRBD1	TGCAGTGCTAAAAGGACAGGGGACGAGCAGTACTTC	CSAKRTGDEQYF
TRBV9	TRBJ2-3	few	TRBD2	TGTGCCAGCAGCGCGAGCGGGGGGGCCATCTTGACGCAGTATTTT	CASSASGGAILTQYF
TRBV7-8	TRBJ2-7	few	.	TGTGCCAGCAGCTTAGCGCGGATCGGACAGCCGCACGAGCAGTACTTC	CASSLARIGQPHEQYF
TRBV6-2/TRBV6-3	TRBJ2-3	few	.	TGTGCCAGCAGTCCACTAGCTATGCAGTATTTT	CASSPLAMQYF
TRBV14	TRBJ1-1	.	.	TGTGCCAGCAGCCGGGGGATAGGTGAAGCTTTCTTT	CASSRGIGEAFF
TRBV10-3	TRBJ2-2	few	TRBD1	TGTGCCATCAGGGACAGGGGGAAGGACACCGGGGAGCTGTTTTTT	CAIRDRGKDTGELFF
TRBV12-3/TRBV12-4	TRBJ2-7	few	.	TGTGCCAGCAGTATGGGAAGGCAGGGCTACGAGCAGTACTTC	CASSMGRQGYEQYF